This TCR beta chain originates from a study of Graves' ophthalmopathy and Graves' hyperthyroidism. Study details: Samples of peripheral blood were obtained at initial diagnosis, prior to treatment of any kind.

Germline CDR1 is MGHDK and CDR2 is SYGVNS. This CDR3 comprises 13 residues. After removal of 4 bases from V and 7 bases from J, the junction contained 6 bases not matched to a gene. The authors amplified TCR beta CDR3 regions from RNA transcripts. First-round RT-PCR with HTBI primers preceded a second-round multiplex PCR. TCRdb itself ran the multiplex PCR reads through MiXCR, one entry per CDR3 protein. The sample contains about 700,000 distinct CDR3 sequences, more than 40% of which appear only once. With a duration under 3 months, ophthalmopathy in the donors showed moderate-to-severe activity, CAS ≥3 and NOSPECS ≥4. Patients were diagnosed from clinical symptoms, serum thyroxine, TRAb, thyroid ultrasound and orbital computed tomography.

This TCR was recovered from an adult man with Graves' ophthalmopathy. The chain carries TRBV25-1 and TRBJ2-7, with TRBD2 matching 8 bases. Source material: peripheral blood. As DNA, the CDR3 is TGTGCCAGCAGTGTTAGCGGGGCCGGGGAGCAGTACTTC. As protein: CASSVSGAGEQYF.